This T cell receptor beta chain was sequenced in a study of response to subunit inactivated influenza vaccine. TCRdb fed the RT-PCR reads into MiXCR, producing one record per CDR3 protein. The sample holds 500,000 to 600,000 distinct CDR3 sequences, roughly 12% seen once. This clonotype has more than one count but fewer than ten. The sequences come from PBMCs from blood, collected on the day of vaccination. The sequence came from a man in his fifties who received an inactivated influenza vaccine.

This chain's CDR3 is CATSLWGAGELFF. As DNA, the CDR3 is TGTGCCACCAGCCTATGGGGGGCCGGGGAGCTGTTTTTT. The chain combines TRBV15 with TRBJ2-2; the D gene is possibly TRBD2 (6 bases). This CDR3 contains 13 residues. Trimming removed 5 bases from V and 6 bases from J, with 10 bases in between. Germline V gene sequence: CDR1 LNHNV, CDR2 YYDKDF (reference sequence).